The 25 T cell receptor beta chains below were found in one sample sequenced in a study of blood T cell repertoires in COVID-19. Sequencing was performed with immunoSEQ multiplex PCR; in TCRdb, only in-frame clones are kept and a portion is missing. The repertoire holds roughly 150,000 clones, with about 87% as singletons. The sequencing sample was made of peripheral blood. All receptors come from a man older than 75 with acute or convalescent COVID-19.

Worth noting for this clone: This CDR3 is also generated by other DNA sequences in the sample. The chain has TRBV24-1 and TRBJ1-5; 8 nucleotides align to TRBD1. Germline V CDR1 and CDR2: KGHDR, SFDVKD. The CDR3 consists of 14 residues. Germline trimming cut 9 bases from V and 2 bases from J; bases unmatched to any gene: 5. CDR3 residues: CATSTGQGNQPQHF. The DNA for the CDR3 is TGTGCCACCTCGACGGGACAGGGCAATCAGCCCCAGCATTTT.

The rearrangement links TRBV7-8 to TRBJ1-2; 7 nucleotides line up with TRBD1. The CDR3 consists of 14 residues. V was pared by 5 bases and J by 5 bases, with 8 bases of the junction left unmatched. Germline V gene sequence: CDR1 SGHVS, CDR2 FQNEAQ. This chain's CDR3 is CASSPGTAPYGYTF. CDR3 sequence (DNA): TGTGCCAGCAGCCCAGGGACAGCACCTTATGGCTACACCTTC.

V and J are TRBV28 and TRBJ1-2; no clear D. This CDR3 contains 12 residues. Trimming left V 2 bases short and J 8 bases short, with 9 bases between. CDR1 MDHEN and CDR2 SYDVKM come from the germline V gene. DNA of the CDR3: TGTGCCAGCAGTTTAAATTTCGGGGGCTACACCTTC. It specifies CASSLNFGGYTF.

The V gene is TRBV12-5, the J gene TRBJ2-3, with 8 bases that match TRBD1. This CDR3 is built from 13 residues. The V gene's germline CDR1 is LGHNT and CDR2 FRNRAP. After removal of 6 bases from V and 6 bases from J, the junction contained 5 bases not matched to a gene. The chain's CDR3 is CASGRTGWDTQYF. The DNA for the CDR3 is TGTGCTAGTGGGAGGACAGGGTGGGATACGCAGTATTTT.

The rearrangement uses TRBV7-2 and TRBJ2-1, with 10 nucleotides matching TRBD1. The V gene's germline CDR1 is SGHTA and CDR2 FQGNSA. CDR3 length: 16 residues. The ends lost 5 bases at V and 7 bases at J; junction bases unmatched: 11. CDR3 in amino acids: CASSTQTGGVGNEQFF. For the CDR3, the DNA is TGTGCCAGCAGCACTCAGACAGGGGGCGTAGGTAATGAGCAGTTCTTC.

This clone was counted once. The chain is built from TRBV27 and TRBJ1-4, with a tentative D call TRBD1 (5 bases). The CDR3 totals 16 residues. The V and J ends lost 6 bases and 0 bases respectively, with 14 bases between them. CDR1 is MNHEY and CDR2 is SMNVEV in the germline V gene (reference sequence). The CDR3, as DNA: TGTGCCAGCAGGCTGGGGGGGATCACAACTAATGAAAAACTGTTTTTT. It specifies CASRLGGITTNEKLFF. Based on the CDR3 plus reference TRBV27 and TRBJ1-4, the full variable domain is EAQVTQNPRYLITVTGKKLTVTCSQNMNHEYMSWYRQDPGLGLRQIYYSMNVEVTDKGDVPEGYKVSRKEKRNFPLILESPSPNQTSLYFCASRLGGITTNEKLFFGSGTQLSVL.

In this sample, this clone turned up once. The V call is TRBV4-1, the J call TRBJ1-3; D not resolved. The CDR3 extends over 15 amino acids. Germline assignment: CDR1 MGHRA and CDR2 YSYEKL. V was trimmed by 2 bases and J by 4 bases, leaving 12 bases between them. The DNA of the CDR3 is TGCGCCAGCAGCCAATTCGGACTGGGAGGAAACACCATATATTTT. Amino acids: CASSQFGLGGNTIYF.

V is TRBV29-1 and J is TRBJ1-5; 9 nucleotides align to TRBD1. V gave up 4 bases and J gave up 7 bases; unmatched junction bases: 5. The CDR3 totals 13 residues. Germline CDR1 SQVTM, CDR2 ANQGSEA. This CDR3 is CSVGQGEGQPQHF. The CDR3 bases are TGCAGCGTTGGACAGGGGGAGGGACAGCCCCAGCATTTT.

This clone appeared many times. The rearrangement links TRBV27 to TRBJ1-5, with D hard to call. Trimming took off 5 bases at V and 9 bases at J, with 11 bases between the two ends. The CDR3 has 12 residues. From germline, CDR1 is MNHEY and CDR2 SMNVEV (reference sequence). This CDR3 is CASSNPVGPQHF. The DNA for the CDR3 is TGTGCCAGCAGTAATCCCGTCGGGCCCCAGCATTTT.

As DNA, the CDR3 is TGTGCCAGCAGTGAACCCAGGAATAATTCACCCCTCCACTTT. It specifies CASSEPRNNSPLHF. The chain uses TRBV6-1 and TRBJ1-6; D is unresolved. CDR3 length: 14 residues. Deletions cut 2 bases from V and 5 bases from J, with 7 bases between. The V gene's germline CDR1 is MNHNS and CDR2 SASEGT.

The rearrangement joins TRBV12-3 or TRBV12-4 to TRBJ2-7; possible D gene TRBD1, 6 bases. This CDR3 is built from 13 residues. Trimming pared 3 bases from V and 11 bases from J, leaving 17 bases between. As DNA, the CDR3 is TGTGCCAGCAGTTTGGGGGCAGGGACGAGGAAGTACTTC. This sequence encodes CASSLGAGTRKYF.

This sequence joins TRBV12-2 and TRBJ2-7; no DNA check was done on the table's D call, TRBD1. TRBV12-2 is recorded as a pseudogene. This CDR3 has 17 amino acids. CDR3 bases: TGTGCAAGTCGCTTAGCACTGCTCAGACAGCCTTTTTACGAGCAGTACTTC. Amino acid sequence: CASRLALLRQPFYEQYF.

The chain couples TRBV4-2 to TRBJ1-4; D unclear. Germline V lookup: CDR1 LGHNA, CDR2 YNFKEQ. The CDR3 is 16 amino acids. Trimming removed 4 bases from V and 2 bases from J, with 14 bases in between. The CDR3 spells CASSPVRGGTNEKLFF. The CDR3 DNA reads TGTGCCAGCAGCCCGGTACGAGGAGGGACTAATGAAAAACTGTTTTTT.

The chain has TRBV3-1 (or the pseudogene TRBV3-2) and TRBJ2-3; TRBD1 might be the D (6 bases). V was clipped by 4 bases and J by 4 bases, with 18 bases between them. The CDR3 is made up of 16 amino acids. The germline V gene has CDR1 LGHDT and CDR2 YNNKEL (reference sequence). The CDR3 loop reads CASSRQGRTRPDTQYF. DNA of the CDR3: TGTGCCAGCAGCCGTCAGGGGAGAACCCGGCCAGATACGCAGTATTTT.

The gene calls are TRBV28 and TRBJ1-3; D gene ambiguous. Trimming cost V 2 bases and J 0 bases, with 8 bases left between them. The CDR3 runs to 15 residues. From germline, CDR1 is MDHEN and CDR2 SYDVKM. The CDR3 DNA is TGTGCCAGCAGTTTAATTTGGAGCTCTGGAAACACCATATATTTT. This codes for CASSLIWSSGNTIYF.

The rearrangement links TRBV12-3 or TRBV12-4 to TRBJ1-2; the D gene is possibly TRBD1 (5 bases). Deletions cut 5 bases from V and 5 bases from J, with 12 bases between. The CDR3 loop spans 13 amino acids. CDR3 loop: CASSPGLTYGYTF. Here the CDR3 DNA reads TGTGCCAGCAGTCCGGGACTCACATATGGCTACACCTTC.

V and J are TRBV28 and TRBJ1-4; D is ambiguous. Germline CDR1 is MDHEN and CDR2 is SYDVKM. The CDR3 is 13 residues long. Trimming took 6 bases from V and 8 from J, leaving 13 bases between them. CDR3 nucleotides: TGTGCCAGCAGCCAGGTCGCTACAGAAAAACTGTTTTTT. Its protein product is CASSQVATEKLFF.

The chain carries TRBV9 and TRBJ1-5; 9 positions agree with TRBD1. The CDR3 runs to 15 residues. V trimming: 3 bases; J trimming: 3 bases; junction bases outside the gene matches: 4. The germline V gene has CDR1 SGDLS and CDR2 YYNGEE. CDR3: CASSGGDRANQPQHF. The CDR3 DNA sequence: TGTGCCAGCAGCGGTGGGGACAGGGCCAATCAGCCCCAGCATTTT.

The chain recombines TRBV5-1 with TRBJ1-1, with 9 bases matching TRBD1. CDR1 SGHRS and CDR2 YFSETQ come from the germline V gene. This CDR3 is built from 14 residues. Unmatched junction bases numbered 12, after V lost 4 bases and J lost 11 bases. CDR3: CASSPGQGKLWAFF. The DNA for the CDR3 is TGCGCCAGCAGCCCTGGACAGGGGAAGTTATGGGCTTTCTTT.

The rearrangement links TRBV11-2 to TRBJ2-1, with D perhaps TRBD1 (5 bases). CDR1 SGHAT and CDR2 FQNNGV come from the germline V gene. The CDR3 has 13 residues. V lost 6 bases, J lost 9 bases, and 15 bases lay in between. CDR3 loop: CASRIPPQGEQFF. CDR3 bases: TGTGCCAGCAGAATCCCCCCTCAGGGTGAGCAGTTCTTC.

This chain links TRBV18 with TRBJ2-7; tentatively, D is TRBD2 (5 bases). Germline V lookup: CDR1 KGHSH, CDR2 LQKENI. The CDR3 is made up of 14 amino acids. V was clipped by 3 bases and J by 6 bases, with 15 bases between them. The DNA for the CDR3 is TGTGCCAGCTCACCCACTCCCGGACTCGTCGAGCAGTACTTC. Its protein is CASSPTPGLVEQYF.

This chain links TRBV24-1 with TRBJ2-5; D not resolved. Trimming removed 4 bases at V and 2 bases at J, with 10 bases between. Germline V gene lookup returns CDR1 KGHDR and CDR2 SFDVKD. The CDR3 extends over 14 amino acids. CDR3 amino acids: CATSDPTLQETQYF. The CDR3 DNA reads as TGTGCCACCAGTGACCCGACTTTGCAAGAGACCCAGTACTTC.

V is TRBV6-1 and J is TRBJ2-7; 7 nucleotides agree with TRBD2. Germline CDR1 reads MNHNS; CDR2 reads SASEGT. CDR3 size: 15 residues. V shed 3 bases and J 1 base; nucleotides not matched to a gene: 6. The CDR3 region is CASSDRGGLSYEQYF. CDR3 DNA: TGTGCCAGCAGTGACCGCGGGGGACTTTCCTACGAGCAGTACTTC.

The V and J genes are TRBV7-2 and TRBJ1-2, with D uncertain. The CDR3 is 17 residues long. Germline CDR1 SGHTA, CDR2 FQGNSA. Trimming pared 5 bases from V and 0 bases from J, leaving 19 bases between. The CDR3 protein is CASSLDPWYSPNYGYTF. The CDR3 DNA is TGTGCCAGCAGCCTTGATCCTTGGTACAGCCCTAACTATGGCTACACCTTC.

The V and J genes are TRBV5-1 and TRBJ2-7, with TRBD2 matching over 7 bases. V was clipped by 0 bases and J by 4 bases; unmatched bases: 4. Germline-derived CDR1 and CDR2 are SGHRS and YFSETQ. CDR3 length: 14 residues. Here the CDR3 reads CASSLGLAEYEQYF. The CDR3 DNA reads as TGCGCCAGCAGCTTGGGGCTAGCGGAGTACGAGCAGTACTTC.